These 6 T cell receptor delta chains share one sample of origin, sequenced in a study of gamma delta lymphoproliferative disorders and STAT genes. TCRdb processed the multiplex PCR reads again with the CATT caller. The profile shows roughly 1,900 delta-chain clones, 2.5% to 3% of them singletons. Genomic DNA from isolated PBMCs served as the sequencing template. Sequenced: blood. These TCRs come from a human donor in good health.

In this sample, this clone turned up a few times. This DNA's translation and the protein TCRdb lists, from a much larger clone, do not match at residue 15, likely due to a read error; the protein shown is translated from the DNA. This chain links TRDV2 with TRDJ1, with D tentatively TRDD3 (5 bases). CDR3 size: 17 residues. Germline V gene data show CDR1 as GEAIGNYY and CDR2 as EKD. CDR3 region: CACDSLVDTAYTDKPIF. The CDR3 coding sequence is TGTGCCTGTGACTCACTGGTCGACACAGCGTACACCGATAAACCCATCTTT.

Worth noting for this clone: The amino acid sequence in TCRdb belongs to a much larger clone and departs from this DNA's translation at residue 11, likely a sequencing read error; the sequence shown is translated from the DNA. The chain joins TRDV1 to TRDJ1; no definite D call. V lost 5 bases and J lost 7, with 26 bases in between. The germline V gene has CDR1 TSWWSYY and CDR2 QGS. The CDR3 consists of 17 residues. CDR3 sequence (DNA): TGTGCTCTTGGGATCCCCGGAAGCCCGCCGGAGTTCGGTAAACTCATCTTT. This sequence encodes CALGIPGSPPEFGKLIF.

This clone was detected only a few times. TCRdb attributes to this sequence the protein of a much larger clone, which differs from the DNA translation at residue 4; a read error is likely, and the protein displayed is translated from the DNA. This chain connects TRDV2 to TRDJ1; 8 nucleotides match TRDD3. Germline CDR1 GEAIGNYY, CDR2 EKD. CDR3 length equals 15 residues. After removal of 5 bases from V and 1 base from J, the junction contained 8 bases not matched to a gene. The CDR3 loop is CACGAGGQVTDKLIF. DNA of the CDR3: TGTGCCTGTGGGGCTGGGGGACAGGTCACCGATAAACTCATCTTT.

The sample holds a few counts of this clone. A far larger clone differs by one base, so this is likely a read error. Distinct nucleotide sequences in the sample also encode this CDR3. The chain has TRDV2 and TRDJ1; TRDD3 matches at 10 bases. Germline V gene sequence: CDR1 GEAIGNYY, CDR2 EKD. The CDR3 runs to 19 residues. V was pared by 4 bases and J by 1 base, with 17 bases of the junction left unmatched. The CDR3 here is CACDTVGGDTRKSTDKLIF. The CDR3 DNA is TGTGCCTGTGATACCGTGGGGGGGGATACGCGGAAATCCACCGATAAACTCATCTTT.

A note on this clone: A far larger clone differs by one base, so this is likely a read error. The sample holds other DNA sequences that translate to the same CDR3. The gene calls are TRDV2 and TRDJ1; 7 bases fit TRDD3. CDR3 length: 15 residues. J lost 2 bases, V lost 7 bases, and 12 bases had no gene match. Germline values: CDR1 GEAIGNYY, CDR2 EKD. CDR3 coding DNA: TGTGCCTGCGACTCCTGGGGGTCGGGGACCGATAAACTCATCTTT. Translation gives CACDSWGSGTDKLIF.

As to this clone: TCRdb pairs this DNA with a much larger clone's protein that differs at residue 14, likely a read error; the protein shown was translated from the DNA. V gene TRDV2 combines with J gene TRDJ1; 13 nucleotides align to TRDD3. This CDR3 comprises 18 residues. Germline CDR1 reads GEAIGNYY; CDR2 reads EKD. The CDR3 sequence: CACDTLTGGYAVTNKLIF. CDR3 bases: TGTGCCTGTGACACGCTAACTGGGGGATACGCGGTCACCAATAAACTCATCTTT.